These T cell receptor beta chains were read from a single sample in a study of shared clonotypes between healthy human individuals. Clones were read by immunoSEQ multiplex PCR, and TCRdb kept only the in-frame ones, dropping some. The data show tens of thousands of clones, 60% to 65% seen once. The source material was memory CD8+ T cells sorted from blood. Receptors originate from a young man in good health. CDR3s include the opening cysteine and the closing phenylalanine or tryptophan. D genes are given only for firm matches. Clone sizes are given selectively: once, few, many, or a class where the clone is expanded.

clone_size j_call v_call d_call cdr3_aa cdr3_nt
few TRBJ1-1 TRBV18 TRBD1 CASSPARGRYTEAFF TGTGCCAGCTCACCGGCCAGGGGGCGGTACACTGAAGCTTTCTTT
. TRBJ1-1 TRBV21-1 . CASSKENYEVRTEAFF TGTGCCAGCAGCAAAGAAAATTACGAGGTGCGCACTGAAGCTTTCTTT
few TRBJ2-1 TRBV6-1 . CARTEASSIDGQFF TGTGCCAGGACCGAGGCTAGCTCTATCGATGGGCAGTTCTTC
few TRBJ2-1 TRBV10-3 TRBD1 CAISVDRDRVNEQFF TGTGCCATCAGTGTTGACCGGGACAGGGTCAATGAGCAGTTCTTC
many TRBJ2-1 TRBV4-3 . CASSQDLRGVWYNEQFF TGCGCCAGCAGCCAAGATTTGAGGGGAGTGTGGTACAATGAGCAGTTCTTC
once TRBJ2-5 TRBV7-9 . CASSPQFGGETQYF TGTGCCAGCAGCCCCCAATTTGGGGGGGAGACCCAGTACTTC
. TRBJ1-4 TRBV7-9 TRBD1 CASSLDTGVTNEKLFF TGTGCCAGCAGCTTAGACACAGGGGTGACTAATGAAAAACTGTTTTTT
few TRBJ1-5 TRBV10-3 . CAISEGGNSNQPQHF TGTGCCATCAGTGAAGGGGGAAATAGCAATCAGCCCCAGCATTTT
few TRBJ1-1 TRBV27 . CASSLLGQEAFF TGTGCCAGCAGTTTGTTGGGACAAGAAGCTTTCTTT
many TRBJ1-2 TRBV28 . CASSYNYGYTF TGTGCCAGCAGTTACAACTATGGCTACACCTTC
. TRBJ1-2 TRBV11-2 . CASSLSGTYGYTF TGTGCCAGCAGCTTATCAGGGACCTATGGCTACACCTTC
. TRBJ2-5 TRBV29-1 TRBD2 CSVTSGSGTQYF TGCAGCGTTACTAGCGGGAGTGGGACCCAGTACTTC
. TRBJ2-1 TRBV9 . CASSVATASYNEQFF TGTGCCAGCAGCGTAGCGACAGCCTCCTACAATGAGCAGTTCTTC
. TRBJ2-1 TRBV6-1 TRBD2 CASSGLAGGLYNEQFF TGTGCCAGCAGTGGACTAGCGGGAGGTTTATACAATGAGCAGTTCTTC
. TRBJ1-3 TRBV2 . CASRGWGRGGSGNTIYF TGTGCCAGCAGAGGATGGGGCAGGGGAGGCTCGGGAAACACCATATATTTT
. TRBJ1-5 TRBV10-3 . CAISAGDNQPQHF TGTGCCATCAGTGCGGGTGACAATCAGCCCCAGCATTTT
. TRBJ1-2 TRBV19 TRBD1 CASRLGQDYGYTF TGTGCCAGTAGACTCGGACAGGACTATGGCTACACCTTC
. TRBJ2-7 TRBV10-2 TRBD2 CASSRAGGVNEQYF TGCGCCAGCAGTAGGGCGGGAGGAGTTAACGAGCAGTACTTC
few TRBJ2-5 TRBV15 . CATSRDLAEGGGQETQYF TGTGCCACCAGCAGAGACCTAGCGGAGGGAGGGGGGCAAGAGACCCAGTACTTC
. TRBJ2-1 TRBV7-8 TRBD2 CASRTLAEPNEQFF TGTGCCAGCAGGACACTAGCGGAGCCCAATGAGCAGTTCTTC
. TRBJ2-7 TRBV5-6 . CASRDWTVSYEQYF TGTGCCAGCAGGGATTGGACAGTCTCCTACGAGCAGTACTTC
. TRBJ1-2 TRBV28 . CASSARYGYTF TGTGCCAGCAGTGCCAGGTACGGCTACACCTTC
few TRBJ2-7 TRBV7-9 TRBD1 CASSDHGTDEQYF TGTGCCAGCAGCGACCACGGGACAGACGAGCAGTACTTC
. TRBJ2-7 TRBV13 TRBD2 CASSAPLVAGGHEQYF TGTGCCAGCAGCGCCCCGTTGGTAGCGGGAGGGCACGAGCAGTACTTC
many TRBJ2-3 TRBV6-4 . CASSLRQGTDTQYF TGTGCCAGCAGCCTAAGACAGGGCACAGATACGCAGTATTTT
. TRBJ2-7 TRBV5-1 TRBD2 CASSLGLAGGSLGFYEQYF TGCGCCAGCAGCTTAGGACTAGCGGGAGGTTCCCTAGGATTCTACGAGCAGTACTTC
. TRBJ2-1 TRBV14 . CASSRARVSYNEQFF TGTGCCAGCAGCCGCGCCAGGGTTTCCTACAATGAGCAGTTCTTC
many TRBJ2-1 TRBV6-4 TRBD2 CASSDSTSGSYNEQFF TGTGCCAGCAGTGACTCGACTAGCGGTTCCTACAATGAGCAGTTCTTC
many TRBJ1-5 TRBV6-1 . CASSDTAAASPQHF TGTGCCAGCAGCGACACTGCGGCAGCCAGCCCCCAGCATTTT
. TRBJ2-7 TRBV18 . CASSSPSDEQYF TGTGCCAGCTCATCACCTAGTGACGAGCAGTACTTC
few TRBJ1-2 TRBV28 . CASRGTNYGYTF TGTGCCAGCAGAGGGACTAACTATGGCTACACCTTC
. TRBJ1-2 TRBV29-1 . CSVGQDNGYTF TGCAGCGTTGGTCAGGACAATGGCTACACCTTC
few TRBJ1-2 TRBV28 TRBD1 CASSFSSTGGNYGYTF TGTGCCAGCAGTTTCTCTTCGACAGGGGGAAACTATGGCTACACCTTC
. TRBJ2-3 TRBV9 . CASSVGGDTTDTQYF TGTGCCAGCAGCGTAGGGGGTGATACCACAGATACGCAGTATTTT
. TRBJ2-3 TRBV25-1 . CASSGTFGSVHGTDTQYF TGTGCCAGCAGTGGAACCTTTGGCAGCGTGCATGGCACAGATACGCAGTATTTT
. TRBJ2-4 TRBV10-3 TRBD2 CAISGTSGGDIQYF TGTGCCATCAGTGGGACTAGCGGCGGAGACATTCAGTACTTC